The clone carrying this T cell receptor (beta chain) was seen a few times. Its cognate antigen is unknown. The data derive from a study of CD8+ T cells in alopecia areata. Study background: Oral tofacitinib, 5 to 10 mg twice daily, was given in an open-label trial. General observations from the study: Clonality in lesional scalp, especially alopecia totalis/universalis, exceeded that of normal scalp.

Collection of lesional scalp punch biopsies and peripheral blood was performed in alopecia areata patients. The V and J ends lost 3 bases and 5 bases respectively, with 8 bases between them. Germline CDR1 is LNHNV and CDR2 is YYDKDF (reference sequence). There are 13 residues in the CDR3. RNA was extracted and reverse transcribed into cDNA as the sequencing template. Sequencing was performed with immunoSEQ multiplex PCR; in TCRdb, only in-frame clones are kept and a portion is missing. The table has over 150,000 clones, roughly 59% seen once. This clonotype was sampled from a human donor with alopecia areata. V gene TRBV15 combines with J gene TRBJ1-5; no clear D gene. Specimen: CD4+ T cells sorted from blood, collected at week 0. CDR3: CATSSGPYQPQHF. The CDR3 bases are TGTGCCACCAGCAGCGGGCCCTATCAGCCCCAGCATTTT.